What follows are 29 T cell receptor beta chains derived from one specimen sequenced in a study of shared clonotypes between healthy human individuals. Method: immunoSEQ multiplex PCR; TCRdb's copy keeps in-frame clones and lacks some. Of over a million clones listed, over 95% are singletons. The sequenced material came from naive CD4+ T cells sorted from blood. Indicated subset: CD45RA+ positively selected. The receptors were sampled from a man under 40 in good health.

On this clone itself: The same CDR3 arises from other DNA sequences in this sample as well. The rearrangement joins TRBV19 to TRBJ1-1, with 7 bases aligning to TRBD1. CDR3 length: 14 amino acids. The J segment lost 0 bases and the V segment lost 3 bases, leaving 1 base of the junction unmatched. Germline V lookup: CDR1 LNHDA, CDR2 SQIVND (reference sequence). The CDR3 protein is CASSIDRVNTEAFF. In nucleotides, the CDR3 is TGTGCCAGTAGTATCGACAGGGTGAACACTGAAGCTTTCTTT.

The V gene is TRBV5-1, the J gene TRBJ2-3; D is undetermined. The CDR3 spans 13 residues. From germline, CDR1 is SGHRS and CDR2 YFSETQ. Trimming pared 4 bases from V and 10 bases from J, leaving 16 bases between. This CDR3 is CASSQNPPGAQYF. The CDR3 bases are TGCGCCAGCAGCCAGAACCCGCCTGGGGCGCAGTATTTT.

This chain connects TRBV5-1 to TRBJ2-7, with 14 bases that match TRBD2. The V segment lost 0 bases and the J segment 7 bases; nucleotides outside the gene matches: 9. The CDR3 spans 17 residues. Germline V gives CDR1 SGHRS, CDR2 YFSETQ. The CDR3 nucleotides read TGCGCCAGCAGCTTGGGCGGACTAGCGGGAGGATTTCGGGAGCAGTACTTC. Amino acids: CASSLGGLAGGFREQYF. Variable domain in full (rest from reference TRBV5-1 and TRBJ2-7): KAGVTQTPRYLIKTRGQQVTLSCSPISGHRSVSWYQQTPGQGLQFLFEYFSETQRNKGNFPGRFSGRQFSNSRSEMNVSTLELGDSALYLCASSLGGLAGGFREQYFGPGTRLTVT.

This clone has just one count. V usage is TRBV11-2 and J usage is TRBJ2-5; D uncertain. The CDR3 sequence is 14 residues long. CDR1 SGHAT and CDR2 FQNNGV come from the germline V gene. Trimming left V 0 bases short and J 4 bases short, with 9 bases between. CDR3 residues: CASSLDLWGETQYF. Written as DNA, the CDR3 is TGTGCCAGCAGCTTAGATCTTTGGGGAGAGACCCAGTACTTC.

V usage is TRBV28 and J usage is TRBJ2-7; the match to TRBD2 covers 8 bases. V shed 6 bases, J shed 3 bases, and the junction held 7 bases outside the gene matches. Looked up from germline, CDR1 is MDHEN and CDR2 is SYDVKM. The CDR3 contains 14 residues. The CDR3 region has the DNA TGTGCCAGCAGGGAGCGGGAGCCGGTCTACGAGCAGTACTTC. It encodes CASREREPVYEQYF.

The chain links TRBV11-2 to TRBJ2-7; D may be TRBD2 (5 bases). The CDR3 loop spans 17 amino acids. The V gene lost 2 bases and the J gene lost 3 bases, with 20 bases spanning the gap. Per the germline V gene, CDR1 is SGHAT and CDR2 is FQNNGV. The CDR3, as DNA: TGTGCCAGCAGCTTAAGGTTTTCGGGGATCGGAAGCTACGAGCAGTACTTC. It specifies CASSLRFSGIGSYEQYF.

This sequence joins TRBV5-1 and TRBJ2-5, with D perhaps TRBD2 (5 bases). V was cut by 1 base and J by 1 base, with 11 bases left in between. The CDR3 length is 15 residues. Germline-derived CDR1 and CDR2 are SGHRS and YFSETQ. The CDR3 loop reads CASSLPKEGQETQYF. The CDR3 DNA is TGCGCCAGCAGCTTGCCGAAAGAGGGCCAAGAGACCCAGTACTTC.

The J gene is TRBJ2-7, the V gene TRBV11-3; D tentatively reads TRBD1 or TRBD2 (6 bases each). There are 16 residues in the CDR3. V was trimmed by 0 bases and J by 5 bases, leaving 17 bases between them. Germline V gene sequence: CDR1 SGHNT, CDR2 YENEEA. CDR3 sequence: CASSLEVLAGGDEQYF. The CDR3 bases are TGTGCCAGCAGCTTAGAGGTACTAGCTGGGGGCGACGAGCAGTACTTC.

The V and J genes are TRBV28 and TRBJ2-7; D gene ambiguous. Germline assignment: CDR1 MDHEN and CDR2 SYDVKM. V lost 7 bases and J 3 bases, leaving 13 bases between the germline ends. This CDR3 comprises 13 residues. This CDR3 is CASKPPPNYEQYF. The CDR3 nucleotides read TGTGCCAGCAAGCCCCCACCAAACTACGAGCAGTACTTC.

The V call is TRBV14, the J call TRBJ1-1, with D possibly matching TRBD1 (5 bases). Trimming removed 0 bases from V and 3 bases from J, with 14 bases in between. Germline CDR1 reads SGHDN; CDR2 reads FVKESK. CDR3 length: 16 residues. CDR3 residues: CASSQDHGGVDTEAFF. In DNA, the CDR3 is TGTGCCAGCAGCCAAGATCACGGGGGAGTGGACACTGAAGCTTTCTTT.

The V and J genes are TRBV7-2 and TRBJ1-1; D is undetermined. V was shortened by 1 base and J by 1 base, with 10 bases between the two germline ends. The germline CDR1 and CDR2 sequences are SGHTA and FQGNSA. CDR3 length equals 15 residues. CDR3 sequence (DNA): TGTGCCAGCAGCTTAGGTACCGGGAAGAACACTGAAGCTTTCTTT. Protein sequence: CASSLGTGKNTEAFF.

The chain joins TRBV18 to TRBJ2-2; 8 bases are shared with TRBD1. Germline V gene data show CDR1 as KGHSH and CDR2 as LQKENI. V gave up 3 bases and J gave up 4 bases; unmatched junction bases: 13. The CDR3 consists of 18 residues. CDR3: CASSPTGVESLITGELFF. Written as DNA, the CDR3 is TGTGCCAGCTCACCGACAGGGGTCGAAAGCTTAATCACCGGGGAGCTGTTTTTT.

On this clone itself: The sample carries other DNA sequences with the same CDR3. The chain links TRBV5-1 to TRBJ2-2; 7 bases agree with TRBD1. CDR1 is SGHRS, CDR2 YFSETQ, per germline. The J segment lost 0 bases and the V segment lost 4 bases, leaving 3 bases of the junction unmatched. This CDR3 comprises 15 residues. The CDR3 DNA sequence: TGCGCCAGCAGCCCGACAGGGTCGAACACCGGGGAGCTGTTTTTT. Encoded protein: CASSPTGSNTGELFF.

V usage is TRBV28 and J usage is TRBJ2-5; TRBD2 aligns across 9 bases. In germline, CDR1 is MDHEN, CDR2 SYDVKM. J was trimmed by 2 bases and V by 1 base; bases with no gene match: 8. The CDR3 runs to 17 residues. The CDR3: CASSLSRTSDQQETQYF. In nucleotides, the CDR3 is TGTGCCAGCAGTTTATCGAGGACTAGCGATCAACAAGAGACCCAGTACTTC.

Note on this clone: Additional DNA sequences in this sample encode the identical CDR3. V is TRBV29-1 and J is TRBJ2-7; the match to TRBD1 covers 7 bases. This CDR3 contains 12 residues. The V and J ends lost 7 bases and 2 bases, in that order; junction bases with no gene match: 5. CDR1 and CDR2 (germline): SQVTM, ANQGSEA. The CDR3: CSARQGPYEQYF. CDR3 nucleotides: TGCAGCGCAAGACAGGGCCCCTACGAGCAGTACTTC.

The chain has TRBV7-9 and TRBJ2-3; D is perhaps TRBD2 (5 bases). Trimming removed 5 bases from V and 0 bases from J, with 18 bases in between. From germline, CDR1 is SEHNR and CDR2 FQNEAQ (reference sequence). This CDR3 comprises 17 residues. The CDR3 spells CASSAQTSGSSTDTQYF. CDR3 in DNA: TGTGCCAGCAGCGCTCAAACTAGTGGAAGTAGCACAGATACGCAGTATTTT. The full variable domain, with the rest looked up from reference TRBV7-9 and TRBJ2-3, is DTGVSQNPRHKITKRGQNVTFRCDPISEHNRLYWYRQTLGQGPEFLTYFQNEAQLEKSRLLSDRFSAERPKGSFSTLEIQRTEQGDSAMYLCASSAQTSGSSTDTQYFGPGTRLTVL.

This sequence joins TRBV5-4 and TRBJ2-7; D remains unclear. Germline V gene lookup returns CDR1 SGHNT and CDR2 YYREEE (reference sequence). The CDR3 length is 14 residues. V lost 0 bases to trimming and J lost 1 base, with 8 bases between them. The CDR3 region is CASSLGIRSYEQYF. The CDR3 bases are TGTGCCAGCAGCTTGGGGATACGGTCCTACGAGCAGTACTTC.

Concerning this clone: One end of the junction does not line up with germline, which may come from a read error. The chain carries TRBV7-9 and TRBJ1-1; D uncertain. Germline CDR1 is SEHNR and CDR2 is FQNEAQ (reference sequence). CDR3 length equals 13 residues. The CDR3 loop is CASSSAPHTEAFF. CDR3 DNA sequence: TGTGCCAGCAGCTCAGCACCACACACAGAAGCTTTCTTT.

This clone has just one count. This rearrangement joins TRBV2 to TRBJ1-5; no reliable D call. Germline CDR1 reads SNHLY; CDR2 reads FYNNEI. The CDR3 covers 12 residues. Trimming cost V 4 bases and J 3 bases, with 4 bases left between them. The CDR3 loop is CASSVYNQPQHF. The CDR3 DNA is TGTGCCAGCAGTGTTTACAATCAGCCCCAGCATTTT.

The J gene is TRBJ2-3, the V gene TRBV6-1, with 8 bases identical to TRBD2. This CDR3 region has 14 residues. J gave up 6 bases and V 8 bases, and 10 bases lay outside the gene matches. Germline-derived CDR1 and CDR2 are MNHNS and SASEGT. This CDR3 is CASFSAGVADTQYF. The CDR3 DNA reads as TGTGCCAGCTTTTCAGCGGGAGTAGCGGATACGCAGTATTTT.

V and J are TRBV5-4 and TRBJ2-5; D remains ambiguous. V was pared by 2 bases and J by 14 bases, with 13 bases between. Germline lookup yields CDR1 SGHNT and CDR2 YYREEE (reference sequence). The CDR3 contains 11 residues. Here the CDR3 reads CASSFVWPSYF. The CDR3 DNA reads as TGTGCCAGCAGCTTTGTTTGGCCCTCTTACTTC.

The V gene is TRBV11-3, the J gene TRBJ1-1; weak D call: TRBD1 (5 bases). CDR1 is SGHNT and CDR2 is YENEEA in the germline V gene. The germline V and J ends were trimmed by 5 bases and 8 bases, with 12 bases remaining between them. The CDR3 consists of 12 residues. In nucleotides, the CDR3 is TGTGCCAGCAGCCGGGACGGAAAAGAAGCTTTCTTT. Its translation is CASSRDGKEAFF.

CDR3 DNA: TGCGCCAGCAGCTTTGGGCTAGCGGATGGGGATGAGCAGTTCTTC. Its protein is CASSFGLADGDEQFF. The chain employs TRBV5-1 and TRBJ2-1, with 7 bases matching TRBD2. V gave up 2 bases and J gave up 8 bases; unmatched junction bases: 10. The CDR3 has 15 amino acids. CDR1 SGHRS and CDR2 YFSETQ come from the germline V gene.

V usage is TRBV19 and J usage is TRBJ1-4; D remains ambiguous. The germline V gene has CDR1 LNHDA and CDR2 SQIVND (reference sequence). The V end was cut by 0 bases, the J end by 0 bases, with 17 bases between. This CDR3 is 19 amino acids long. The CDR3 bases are TGTGCCAGTAGTATAGACAGTTTCAGGCGGGATGCAACTAATGAAAAACTGTTTTTT. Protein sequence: CASSIDSFRRDATNEKLFF.

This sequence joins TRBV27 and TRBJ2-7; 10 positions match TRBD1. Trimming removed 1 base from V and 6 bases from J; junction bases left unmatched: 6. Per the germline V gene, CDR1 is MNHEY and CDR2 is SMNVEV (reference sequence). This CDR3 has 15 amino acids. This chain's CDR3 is CASSLWDRGNGEQYF. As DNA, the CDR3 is TGTGCCAGCAGTTTATGGGACAGGGGAAACGGCGAGCAGTACTTC.

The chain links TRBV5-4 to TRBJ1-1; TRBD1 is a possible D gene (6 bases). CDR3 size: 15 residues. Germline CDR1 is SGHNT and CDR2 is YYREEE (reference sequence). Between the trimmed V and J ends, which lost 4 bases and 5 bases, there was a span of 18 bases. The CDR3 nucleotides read TGTGCCAGCAGCGCAGCGGACAGCGGGGGTACTGAAGCTTTCTTT. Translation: CASSAADSGGTEAFF. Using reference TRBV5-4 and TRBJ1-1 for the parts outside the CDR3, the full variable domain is ETGVTQSPTHLIKTRGQQVTLRCSSQSGHNTVSWYQQALGQGPQFIFQYYREEENGRGNFPPRFSGLQFPNYSSELNVNALELDDSALYLCASSAADSGGTEAFFGQGTRLTVV.

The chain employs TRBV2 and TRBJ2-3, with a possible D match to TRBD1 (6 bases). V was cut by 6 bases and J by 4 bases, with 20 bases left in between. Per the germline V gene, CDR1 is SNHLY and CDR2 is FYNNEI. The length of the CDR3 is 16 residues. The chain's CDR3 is CASSPNRAALPDTQYF. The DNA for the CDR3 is TGTGCCAGCAGCCCTAACAGGGCAGCCCTGCCAGATACGCAGTATTTT. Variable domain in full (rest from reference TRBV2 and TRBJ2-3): EPEVTQTPSHQVTQMGQEVILRCVPISNHLYFYWYRQILGQKVEFLVSFYNNEISEKSEIFDDQFSVERPDGSNFTLKIRSTKLEDSAMYFCASSPNRAALPDTQYFGPGTRLTVL.

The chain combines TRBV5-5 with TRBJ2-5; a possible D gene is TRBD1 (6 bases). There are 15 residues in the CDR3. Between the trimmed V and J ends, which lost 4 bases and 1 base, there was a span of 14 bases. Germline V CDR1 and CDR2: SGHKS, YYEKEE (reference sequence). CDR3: CASSHPRTAQETQYF. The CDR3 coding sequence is TGTGCCAGCAGCCACCCCCGGACAGCCCAAGAGACCCAGTACTTC.

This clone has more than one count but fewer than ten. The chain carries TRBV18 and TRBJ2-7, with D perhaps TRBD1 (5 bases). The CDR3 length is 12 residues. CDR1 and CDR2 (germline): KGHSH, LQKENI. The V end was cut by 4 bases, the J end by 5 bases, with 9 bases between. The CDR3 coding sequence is TGTGCCAGCTCACTAGGGGCCCACGAGCAGTACTTC. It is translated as CASSLGAHEQYF.